The source of this TCR beta chain is a study of T cells in Graves' hyperthyroidism and ophthalmopathy. General observations from the study: Most thyroid clonotypes with frequency above 0.001 were detected in blood. A model using 13 V-J features told ophthalmopathy apart from stable hyperthyroidism. The model's output predicted ophthalmopathy at a median of about 6.5 months prior to onset.

This clonotype was seen repeatedly, ten times or more. Its antigen is not known. TCR beta CDR3 region amplification was performed from RNA transcripts. HTBI primers were employed in a first-round RT-PCR of the TCR CDR3. TCRdb redid the calling of the multiplex PCR reads with MiXCR, one entry per CDR3 protein. The sample holds around 660,000 distinct CDR3 sequences, just under 45% seen once. The CDR3 consists of 13 residues. V gave up 1 base and J gave up 6 bases, with 7 bases separating them. Germline loops: CDR1 SGHVS, CDR2 FQNEAQ. Sequences were obtained from peripheral blood or thyroid tissue (not recorded which). The sequence was collected from an adult man with Graves' disease, either hyperthyroidism or ophthalmopathy (not recorded which). This rearrangement joins TRBV7-8 to TRBJ1-5; D remains unclear. As DNA, the CDR3 is TGTGCCAGCAGCTTAGACTACGGTCAGCCCCAGCATTTT. It specifies CASSLDYGQPQHF.